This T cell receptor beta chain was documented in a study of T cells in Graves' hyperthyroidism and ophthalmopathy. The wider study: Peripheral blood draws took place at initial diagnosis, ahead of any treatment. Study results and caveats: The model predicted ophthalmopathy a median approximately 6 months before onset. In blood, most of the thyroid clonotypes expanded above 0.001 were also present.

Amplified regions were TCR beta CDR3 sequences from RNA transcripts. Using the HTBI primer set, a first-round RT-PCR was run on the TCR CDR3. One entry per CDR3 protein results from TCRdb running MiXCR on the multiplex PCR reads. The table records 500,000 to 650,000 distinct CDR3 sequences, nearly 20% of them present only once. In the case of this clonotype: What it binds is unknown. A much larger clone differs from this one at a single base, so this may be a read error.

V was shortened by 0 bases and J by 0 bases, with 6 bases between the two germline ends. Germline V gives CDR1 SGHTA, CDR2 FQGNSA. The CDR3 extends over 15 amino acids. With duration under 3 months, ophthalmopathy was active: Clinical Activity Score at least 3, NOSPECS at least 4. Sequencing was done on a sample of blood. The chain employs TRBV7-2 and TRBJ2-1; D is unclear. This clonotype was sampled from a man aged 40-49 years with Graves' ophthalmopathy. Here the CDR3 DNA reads TGTGCCAGCAGCTTAGCGTGGAGCTCCTACAATGAGCAGTTCTTC. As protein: CASSLAWSSYNEQFF.